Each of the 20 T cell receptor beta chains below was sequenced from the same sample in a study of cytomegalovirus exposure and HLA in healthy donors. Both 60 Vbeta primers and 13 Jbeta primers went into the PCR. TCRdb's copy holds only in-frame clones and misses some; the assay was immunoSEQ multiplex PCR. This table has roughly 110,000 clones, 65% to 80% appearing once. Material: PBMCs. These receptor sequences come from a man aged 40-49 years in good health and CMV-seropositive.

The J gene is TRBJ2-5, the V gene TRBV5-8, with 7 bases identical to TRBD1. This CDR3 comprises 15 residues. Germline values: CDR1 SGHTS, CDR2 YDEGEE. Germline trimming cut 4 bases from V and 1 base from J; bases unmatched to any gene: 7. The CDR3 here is CASSGGQTIQETQYF. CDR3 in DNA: TGTGCCAGCAGCGGGGGACAGACGATCCAAGAGACCCAGTACTTC.

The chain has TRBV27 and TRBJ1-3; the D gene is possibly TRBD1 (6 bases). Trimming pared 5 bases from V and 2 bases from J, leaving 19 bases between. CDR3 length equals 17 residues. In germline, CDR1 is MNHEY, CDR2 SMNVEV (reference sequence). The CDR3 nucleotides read TGTGCCAGCAGTCCCAACGACAGGCCTTACGCTGGAAACACCATATATTTT. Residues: CASSPNDRPYAGNTIYF.

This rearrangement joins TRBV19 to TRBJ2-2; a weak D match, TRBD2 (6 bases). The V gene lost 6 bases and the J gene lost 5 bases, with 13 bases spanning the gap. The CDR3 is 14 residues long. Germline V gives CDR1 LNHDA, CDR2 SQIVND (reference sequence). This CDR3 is CASSEGGLTGELFF. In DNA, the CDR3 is TGTGCCAGTAGCGAAGGAGGGCTTACCGGGGAGCTGTTTTTT.

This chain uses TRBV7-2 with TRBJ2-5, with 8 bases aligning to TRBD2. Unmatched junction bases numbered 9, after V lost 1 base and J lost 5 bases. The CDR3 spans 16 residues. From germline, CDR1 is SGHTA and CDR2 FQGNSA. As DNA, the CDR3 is TGTGCCAGCAGCTTAGGGCGGGGGGACTCAGGGGAGACCCAGTACTTC. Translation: CASSLGRGDSGETQYF. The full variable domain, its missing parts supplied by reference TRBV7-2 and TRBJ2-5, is GAGVSQSPSNKVTEKGKDVELRCDPISGHTALYWYRQSLGQGLEFLIYFQGNSAPDKSGLPSDRFSAERTGGSVSTLTIQRTQQEDSAVYLCASSLGRGDSGETQYFGPGTRLLVL.

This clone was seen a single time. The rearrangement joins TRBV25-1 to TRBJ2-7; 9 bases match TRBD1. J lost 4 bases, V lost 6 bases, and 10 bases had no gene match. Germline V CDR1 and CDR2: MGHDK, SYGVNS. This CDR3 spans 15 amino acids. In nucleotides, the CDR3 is TGTGCCAGCAGGGGCCGGGACAGGGCCAGTTACGAGCAGTACTTC. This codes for CASRGRDRASYEQYF.

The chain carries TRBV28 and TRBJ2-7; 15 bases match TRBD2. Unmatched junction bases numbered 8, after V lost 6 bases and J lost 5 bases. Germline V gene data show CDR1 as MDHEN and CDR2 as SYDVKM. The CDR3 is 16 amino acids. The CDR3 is CASSLGTSGGKDEQYF. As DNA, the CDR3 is TGTGCCAGCAGCCTAGGGACTAGCGGGGGGAAGGACGAGCAGTACTTC.

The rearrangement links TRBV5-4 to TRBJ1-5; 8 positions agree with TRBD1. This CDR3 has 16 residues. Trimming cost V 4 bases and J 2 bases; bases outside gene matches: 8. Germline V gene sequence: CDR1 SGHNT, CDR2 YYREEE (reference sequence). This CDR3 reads CASSIQGAQGNQPQHF. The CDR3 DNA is TGTGCCAGCAGCATTCAGGGGGCCCAAGGCAATCAGCCCCAGCATTTT.

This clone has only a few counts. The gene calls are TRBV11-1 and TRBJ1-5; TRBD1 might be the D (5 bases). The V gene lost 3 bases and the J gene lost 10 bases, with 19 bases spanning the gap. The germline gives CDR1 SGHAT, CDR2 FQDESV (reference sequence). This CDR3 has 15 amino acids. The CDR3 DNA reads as TGTGCCAGCAGCTTGGGACGGGGGTCAGTCTATCCCCAGCATTTT. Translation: CASSLGRGSVYPQHF.

CDR3 DNA sequence: TGTGCCAGCAGACGGACAGGGAATCACGAGCAGTACTTC. It encodes CASRRTGNHEQYF. This chain connects TRBV6-6 to TRBJ2-7, with 8 bases identical to TRBD1. The ends lost 6 bases at V and 5 bases at J; junction bases unmatched: 6. Germline V gene data show CDR1 as MNHNY and CDR2 as SVGAGI (reference sequence). This CDR3 is built from 13 residues.

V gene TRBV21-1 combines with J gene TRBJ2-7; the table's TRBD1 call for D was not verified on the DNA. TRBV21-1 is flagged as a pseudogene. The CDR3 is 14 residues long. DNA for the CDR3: TGTGCCAGCACCCCCCAGGGGAGTGCCTACGAGCAGTACTTC. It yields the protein CASTPQGSAYEQYF.

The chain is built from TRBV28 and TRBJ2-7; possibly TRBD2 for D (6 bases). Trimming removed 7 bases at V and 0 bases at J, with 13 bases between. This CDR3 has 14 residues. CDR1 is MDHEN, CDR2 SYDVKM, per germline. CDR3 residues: CASNSHGSSYEQYF. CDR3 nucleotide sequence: TGTGCCAGCAACTCACACGGGAGCTCCTACGAGCAGTACTTC.

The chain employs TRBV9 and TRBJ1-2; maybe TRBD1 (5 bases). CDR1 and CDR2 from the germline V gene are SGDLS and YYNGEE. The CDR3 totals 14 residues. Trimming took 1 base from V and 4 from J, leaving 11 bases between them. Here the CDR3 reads CASSVKGLGYGYTF. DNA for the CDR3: TGTGCCAGCAGCGTAAAGGGGCTCGGCTATGGCTACACCTTC.

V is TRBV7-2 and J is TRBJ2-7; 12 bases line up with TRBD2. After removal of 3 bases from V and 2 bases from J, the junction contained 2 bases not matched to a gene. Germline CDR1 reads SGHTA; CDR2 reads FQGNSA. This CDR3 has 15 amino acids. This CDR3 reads CASSFTSGGTYEQYF. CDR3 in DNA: TGTGCCAGCAGCTTCACTAGCGGGGGGACCTACGAGCAGTACTTC.

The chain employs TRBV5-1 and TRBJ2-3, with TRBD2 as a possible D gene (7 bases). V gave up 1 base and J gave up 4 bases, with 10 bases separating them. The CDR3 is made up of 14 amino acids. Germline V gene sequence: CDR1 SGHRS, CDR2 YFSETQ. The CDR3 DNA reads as TGCGCCAGCAGCTTGCGGGGGGCCCCAGATACGCAGTATTTT. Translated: CASSLRGAPDTQYF.

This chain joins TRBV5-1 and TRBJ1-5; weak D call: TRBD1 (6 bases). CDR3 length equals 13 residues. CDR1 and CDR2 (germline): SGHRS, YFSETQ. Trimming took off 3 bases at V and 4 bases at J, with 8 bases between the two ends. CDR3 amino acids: CASSWDINQPQHF. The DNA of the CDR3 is TGCGCCAGCAGCTGGGACATAAATCAGCCCCAGCATTTT.

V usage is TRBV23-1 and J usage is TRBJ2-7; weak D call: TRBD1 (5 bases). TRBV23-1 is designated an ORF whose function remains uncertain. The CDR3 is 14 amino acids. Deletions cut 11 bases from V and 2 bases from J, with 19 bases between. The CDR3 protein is CALREGMDTYEQYF. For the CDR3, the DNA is TGCGCCCTCCGTGAAGGGATGGACACCTACGAGCAGTACTTC.

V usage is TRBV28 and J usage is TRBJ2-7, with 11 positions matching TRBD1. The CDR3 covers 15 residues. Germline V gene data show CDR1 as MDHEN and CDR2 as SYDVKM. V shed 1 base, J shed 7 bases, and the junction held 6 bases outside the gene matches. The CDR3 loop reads CASSLFGQGADEQYF. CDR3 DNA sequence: TGTGCCAGCAGTTTATTTGGACAGGGGGCTGATGAGCAGTACTTC. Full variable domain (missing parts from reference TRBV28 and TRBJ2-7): DVKVTQSSRYLVKRTGEKVFLECVQDMDHENMFWYRQDPGLGLRLIYFSYDVKMKEKGDIPEGYSVSREKKERFSLILESASTNQTSMYLCASSLFGQGADEQYFGPGTRLTVT.

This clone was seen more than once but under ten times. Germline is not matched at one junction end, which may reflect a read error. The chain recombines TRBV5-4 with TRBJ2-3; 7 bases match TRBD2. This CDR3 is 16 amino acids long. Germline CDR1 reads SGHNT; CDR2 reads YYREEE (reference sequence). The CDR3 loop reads CASSQERSGATDTQYF. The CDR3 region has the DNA TGCGCCAGCAGCCAAGAAAGAAGCGGGGCAACAGATACGCAGTATTTT.

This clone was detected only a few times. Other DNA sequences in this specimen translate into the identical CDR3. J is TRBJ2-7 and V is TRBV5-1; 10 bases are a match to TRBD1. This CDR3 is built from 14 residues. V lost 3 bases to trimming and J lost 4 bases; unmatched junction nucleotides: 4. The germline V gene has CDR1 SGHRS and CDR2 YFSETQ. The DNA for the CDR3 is TGCGCCAGCAGCTCGGGGACAGGGGTATACGAGCAGTACTTC. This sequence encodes CASSSGTGVYEQYF.

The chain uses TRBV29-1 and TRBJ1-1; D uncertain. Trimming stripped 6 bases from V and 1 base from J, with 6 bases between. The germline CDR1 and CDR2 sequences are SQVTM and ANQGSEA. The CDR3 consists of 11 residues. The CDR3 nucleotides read TGCAGCGTCTGGGCGAACACTGAAGCTTTCTTT. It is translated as CSVWANTEAFF.